This TCR beta chain comes out of a study of T-cell memory formation after mild COVID-19. Study context: Across donors, TCR clusters were largely donor specific. General study findings and limits: Certain responding clones were present in pre-infection memory, suggesting participation of cross-reactive memory. The main location of contracting CD4+ clones was CM and EM, and that of contracting CD8+ clones was EMRA.

TCRdb reprocessed the 5' RACE reads with MiXCR, giving one entry per CDR3 protein. The sample lists hundreds of thousands of distinct CDR3 sequences; 20% were seen once. The sample holds a few counts of this clonotype. Its antigen is as yet unknown. This CDR3 region has 13 residues. The V end lost 4 bases, the J end lost 1 base, and 7 bases lay between the germline ends. Per the germline V gene, CDR1 is SGHTA and CDR2 is FQGNSA. The V call is TRBV7-2, the J call TRBJ1-1, with unresolved D. The sequenced sample was PBMCs or a T cell subset sorted from them (not recorded which). The sequence came from an adult woman who had mild COVID-19 (a few samples of this study predate the infection). Cell type and time point are not known. The CDR3 spells CASSSRQNTEAFF. In DNA, the CDR3 is TGTGCCAGCAGCTCTCGACAGAACACTGAAGCTTTCTTT.